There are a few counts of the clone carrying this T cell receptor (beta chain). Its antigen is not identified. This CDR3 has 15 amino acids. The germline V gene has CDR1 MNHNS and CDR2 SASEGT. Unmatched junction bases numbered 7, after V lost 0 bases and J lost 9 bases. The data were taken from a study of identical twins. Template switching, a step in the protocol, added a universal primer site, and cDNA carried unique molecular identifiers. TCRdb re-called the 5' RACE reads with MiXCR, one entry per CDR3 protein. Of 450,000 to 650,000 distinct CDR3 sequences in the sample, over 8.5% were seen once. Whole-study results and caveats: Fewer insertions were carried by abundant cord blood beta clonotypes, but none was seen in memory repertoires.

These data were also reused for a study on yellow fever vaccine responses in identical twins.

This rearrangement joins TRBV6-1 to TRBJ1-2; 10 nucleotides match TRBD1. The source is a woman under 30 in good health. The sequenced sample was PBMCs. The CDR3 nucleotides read TGTGCCAGCAGTGAAGCGGACTGGACAGGGGGTAGCTACACCTTC. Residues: CASSEADWTGGSYTF.